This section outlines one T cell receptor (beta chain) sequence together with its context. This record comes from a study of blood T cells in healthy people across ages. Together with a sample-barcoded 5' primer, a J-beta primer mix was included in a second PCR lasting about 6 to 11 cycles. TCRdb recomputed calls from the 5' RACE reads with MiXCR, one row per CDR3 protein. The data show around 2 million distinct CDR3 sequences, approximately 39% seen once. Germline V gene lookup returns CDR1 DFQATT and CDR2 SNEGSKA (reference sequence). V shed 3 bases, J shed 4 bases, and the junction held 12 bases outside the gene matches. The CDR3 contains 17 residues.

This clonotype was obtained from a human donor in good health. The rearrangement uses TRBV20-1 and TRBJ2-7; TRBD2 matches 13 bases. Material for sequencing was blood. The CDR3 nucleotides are TGCAGTGCTAGGAAGGGACTAGCGGGAACCGGTTGTTACGAGCAGTACTTC. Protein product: CSARKGLAGTGCYEQYF.